The entry below gives a single T cell receptor beta chain sequence along with its context. Antigen unknown. Sequencing followed a ViraFEST assay step that expanded antigen-specific CD4+ T cells with viral peptide pools. CD4+ T cell isolation took place after 10 days of culture. Having tested negative for nucleocapsid antibodies, the vaccine recipients showed no prior SARS-CoV-2 infection. The researchers cultured around 2 million PBMC per well with about 10 IU/ml IL-2 and 9.5 to 10 ug/ml peptides. From germline, CDR1 is LNHDA and CDR2 SQIVND (reference sequence). Trimming removed 7 bases at V and 7 bases at J, with 16 bases between. This CDR3 has 14 amino acids. This sample is part of a study of vaccination effects on CD4 cells after COVID-19. Study as a whole: The cohort was immunized with two doses of either the BNT162b2 or mRNA-1273 vaccine.

Sequencing was performed with immunoSEQ multiplex PCR; in TCRdb, only in-frame clones are kept and a portion is missing. Of 30,000 to 40,000 clones in the sample, about three quarters are singletons; the top ten hold around 25%. The study, taken as a whole, reports: Infection- and vaccine-induced clones contracted markedly late after vaccination.

The receptor's source is a human donor who received a COVID-19 vaccine. V usage is TRBV19 and J usage is TRBJ1-4, with D perhaps TRBD1 (5 bases). The sequences come from CD4+ T cells from PBMCs cultured with HCoV-OC43 spike peptides, collected before COVID-19 vaccination. Subset reported: HCoV-OC43 spike overlapping peptide pool stimulation. In DNA, the CDR3 is TGTGCCAGTAACCGGGGAGAAGGGGTTGAAAAACTGTTTTTT. This sequence encodes CASNRGEGVEKLFF.